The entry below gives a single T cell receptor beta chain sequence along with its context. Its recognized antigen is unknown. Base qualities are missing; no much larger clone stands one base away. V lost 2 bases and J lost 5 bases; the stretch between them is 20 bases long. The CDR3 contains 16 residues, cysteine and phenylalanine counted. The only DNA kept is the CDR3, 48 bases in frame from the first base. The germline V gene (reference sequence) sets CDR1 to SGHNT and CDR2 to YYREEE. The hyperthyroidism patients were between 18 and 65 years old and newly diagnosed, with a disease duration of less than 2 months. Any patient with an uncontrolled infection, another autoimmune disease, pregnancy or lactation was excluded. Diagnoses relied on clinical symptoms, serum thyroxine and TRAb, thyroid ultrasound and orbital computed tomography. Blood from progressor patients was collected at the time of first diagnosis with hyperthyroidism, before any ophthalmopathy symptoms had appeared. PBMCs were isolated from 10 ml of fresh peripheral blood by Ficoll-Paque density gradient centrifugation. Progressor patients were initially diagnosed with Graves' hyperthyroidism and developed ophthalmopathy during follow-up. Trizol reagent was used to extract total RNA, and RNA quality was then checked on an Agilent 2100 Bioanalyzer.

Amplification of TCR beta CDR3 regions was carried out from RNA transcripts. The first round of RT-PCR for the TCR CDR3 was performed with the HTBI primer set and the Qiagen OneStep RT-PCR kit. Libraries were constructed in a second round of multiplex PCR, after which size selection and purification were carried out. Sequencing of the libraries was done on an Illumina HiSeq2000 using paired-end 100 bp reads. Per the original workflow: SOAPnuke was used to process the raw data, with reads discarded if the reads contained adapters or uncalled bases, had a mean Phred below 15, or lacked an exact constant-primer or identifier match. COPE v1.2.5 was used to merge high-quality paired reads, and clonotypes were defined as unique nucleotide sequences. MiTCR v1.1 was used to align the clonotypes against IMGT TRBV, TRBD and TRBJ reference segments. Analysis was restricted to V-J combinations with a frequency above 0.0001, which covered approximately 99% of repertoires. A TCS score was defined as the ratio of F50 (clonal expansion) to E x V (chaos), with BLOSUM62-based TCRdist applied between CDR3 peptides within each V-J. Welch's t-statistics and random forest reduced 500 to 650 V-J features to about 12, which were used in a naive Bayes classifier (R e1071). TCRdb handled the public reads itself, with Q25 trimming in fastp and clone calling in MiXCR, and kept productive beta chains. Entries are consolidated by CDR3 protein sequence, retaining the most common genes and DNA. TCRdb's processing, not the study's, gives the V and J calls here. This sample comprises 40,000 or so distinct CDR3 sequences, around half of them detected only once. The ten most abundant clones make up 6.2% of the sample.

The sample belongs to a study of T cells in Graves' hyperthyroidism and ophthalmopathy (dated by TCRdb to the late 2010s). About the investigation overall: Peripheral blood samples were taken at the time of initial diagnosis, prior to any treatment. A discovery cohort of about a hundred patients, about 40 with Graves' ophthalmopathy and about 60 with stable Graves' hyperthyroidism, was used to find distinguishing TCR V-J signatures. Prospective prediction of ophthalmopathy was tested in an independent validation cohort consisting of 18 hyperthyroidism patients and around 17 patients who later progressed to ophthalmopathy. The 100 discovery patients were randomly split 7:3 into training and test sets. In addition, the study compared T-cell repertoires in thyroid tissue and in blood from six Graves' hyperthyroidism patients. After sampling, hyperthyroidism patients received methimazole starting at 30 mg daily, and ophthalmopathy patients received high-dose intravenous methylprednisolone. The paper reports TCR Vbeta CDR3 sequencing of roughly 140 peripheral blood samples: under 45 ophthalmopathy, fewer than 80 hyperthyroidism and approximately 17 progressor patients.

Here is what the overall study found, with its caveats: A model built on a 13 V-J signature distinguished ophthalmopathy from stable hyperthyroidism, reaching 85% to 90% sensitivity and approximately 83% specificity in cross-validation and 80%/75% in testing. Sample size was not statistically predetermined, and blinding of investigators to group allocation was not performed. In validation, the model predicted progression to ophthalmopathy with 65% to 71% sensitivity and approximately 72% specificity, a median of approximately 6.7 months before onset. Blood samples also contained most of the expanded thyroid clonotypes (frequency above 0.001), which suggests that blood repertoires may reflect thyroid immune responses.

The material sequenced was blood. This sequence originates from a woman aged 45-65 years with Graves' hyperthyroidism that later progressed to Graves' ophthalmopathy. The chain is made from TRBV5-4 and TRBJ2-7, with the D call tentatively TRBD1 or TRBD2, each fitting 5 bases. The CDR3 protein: CASSFEGPYGSDEQYF. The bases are TGTGCCAGCAGCTTTGAGGGGCCTTACGGAAGCGACGAGCAGTACTTC.